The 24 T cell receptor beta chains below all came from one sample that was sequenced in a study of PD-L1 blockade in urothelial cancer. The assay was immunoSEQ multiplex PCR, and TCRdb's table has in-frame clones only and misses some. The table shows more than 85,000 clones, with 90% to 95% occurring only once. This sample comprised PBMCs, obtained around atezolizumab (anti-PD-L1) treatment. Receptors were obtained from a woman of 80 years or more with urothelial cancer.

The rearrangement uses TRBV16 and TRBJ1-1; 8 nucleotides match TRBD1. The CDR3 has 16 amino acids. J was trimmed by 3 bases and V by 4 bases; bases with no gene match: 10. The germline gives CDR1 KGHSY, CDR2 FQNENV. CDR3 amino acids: CASSRPGQGRDTEAFF. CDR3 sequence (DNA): TGTGCCAGCAGCCGTCCCGGACAGGGACGGGACACTGAAGCTTTCTTT.

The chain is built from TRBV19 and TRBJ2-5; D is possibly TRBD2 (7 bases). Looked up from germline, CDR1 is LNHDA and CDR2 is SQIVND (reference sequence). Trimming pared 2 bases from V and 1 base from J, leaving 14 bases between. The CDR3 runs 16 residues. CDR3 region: CASSITQGGGQETQYF. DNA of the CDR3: TGTGCCAGTAGTATAACCCAGGGAGGGGGCCAAGAGACCCAGTACTTC.

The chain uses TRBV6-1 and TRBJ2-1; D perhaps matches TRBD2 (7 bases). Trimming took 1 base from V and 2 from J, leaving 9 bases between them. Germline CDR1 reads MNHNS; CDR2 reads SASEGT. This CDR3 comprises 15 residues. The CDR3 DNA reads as TGTGCCAGCAGTGAAGAAGGGGGGGCCTACAATGAGCAGTTCTTC. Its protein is CASSEEGGAYNEQFF.

CDR3 residues: CASSPTTINPANTGELFF. CDR3 sequence (DNA): TGTGCCAGCTCCCCAACGACTATTAACCCCGCGAACACCGGGGAGCTGTTTTTT. The rearrangement links TRBV18 to TRBJ2-2, with D maybe TRBD2 (5 bases). CDR3 size: 18 residues. Germline loops: CDR1 KGHSH, CDR2 LQKENI. The germline V and J ends were trimmed by 6 bases and 0 bases, with 20 bases remaining between them.

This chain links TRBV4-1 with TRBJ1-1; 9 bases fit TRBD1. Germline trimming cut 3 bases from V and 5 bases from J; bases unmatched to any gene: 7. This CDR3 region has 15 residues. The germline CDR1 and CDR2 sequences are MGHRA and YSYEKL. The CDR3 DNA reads TGCGCCAGCAGCCACCCGGGACAGGGCTCAACTGAAGCTTTCTTT. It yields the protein CASSHPGQGSTEAFF.

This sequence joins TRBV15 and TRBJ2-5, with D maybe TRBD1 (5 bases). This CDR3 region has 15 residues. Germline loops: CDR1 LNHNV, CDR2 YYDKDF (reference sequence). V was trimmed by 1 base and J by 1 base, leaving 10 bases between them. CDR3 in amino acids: CATSRVGRGQETQYF. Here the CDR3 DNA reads TGTGCCACCAGCAGAGTGGGTAGGGGCCAAGAGACCCAGTACTTC. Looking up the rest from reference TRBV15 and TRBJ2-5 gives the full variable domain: DAMVIQNPRYQVTQFGKPVTLSCSQTLNHNVMYWYQQKSSQAPKLLFHYYDKDFNNEADTPDNFQSRRPNTSFCFLDIRSPGLGDTAMYLCATSRVGRGQETQYFGPGTRLLVL.

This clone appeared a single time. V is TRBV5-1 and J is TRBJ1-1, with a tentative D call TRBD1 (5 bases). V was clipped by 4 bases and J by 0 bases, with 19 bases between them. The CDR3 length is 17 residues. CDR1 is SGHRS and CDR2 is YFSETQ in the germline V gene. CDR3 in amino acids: CASSPPGGAKVNTEAFF. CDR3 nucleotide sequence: TGCGCCAGCAGCCCCCCCGGAGGGGCGAAGGTGAACACTGAAGCTTTCTTT.

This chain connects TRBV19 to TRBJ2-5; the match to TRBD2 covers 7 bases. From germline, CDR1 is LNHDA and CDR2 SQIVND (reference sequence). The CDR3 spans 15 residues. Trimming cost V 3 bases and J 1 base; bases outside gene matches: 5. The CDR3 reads CASSIGGSGQETQYF. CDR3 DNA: TGTGCCAGTAGTATCGGCGGGAGTGGCCAAGAGACCCAGTACTTC.

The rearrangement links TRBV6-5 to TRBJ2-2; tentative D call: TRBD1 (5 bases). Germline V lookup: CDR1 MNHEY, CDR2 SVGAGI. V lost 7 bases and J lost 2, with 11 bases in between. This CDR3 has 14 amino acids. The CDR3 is CASKRQGNTGELFF. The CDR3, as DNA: TGTGCCAGCAAGCGTCAGGGTAACACCGGGGAGCTGTTTTTT.

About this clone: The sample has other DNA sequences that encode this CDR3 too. The CDR3 sequence: CASSLRGQGYEQYF. The CDR3 bases are TGCGCCAGCAGCTTGAGGGGACAGGGCTACGAGCAGTACTTC. The rearrangement links TRBV5-1 to TRBJ2-7, with 9 bases lining up with TRBD1. Germline CDR1 reads SGHRS; CDR2 reads YFSETQ. Trimming at V came to 1 base and at J to 3 bases, leaving 2 bases not matched to a gene. The CDR3 runs to 14 residues.

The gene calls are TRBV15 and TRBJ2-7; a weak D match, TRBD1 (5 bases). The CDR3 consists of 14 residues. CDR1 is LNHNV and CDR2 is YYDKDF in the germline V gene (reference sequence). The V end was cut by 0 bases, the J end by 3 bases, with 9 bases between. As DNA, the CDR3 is TGTGCCACCAGCAGAGATAGGCAGGGCTACGAGCAGTACTTC. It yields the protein CATSRDRQGYEQYF.

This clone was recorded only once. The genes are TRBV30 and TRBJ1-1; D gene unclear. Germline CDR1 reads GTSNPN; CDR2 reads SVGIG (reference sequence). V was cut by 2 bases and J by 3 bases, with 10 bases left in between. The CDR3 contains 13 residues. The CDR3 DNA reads TGTGCCTGGAGTTGGGTCGGGGACACTGAAGCTTTCTTT. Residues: CAWSWVGDTEAFF.

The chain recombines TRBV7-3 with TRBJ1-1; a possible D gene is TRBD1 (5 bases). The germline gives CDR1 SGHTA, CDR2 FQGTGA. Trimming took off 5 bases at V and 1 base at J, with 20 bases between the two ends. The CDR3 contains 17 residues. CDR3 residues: CASSTGEWGGGNTEAFF. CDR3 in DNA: TGTGCCAGCAGCACGGGAGAATGGGGTGGGGGGAACACTGAAGCTTTCTTT.

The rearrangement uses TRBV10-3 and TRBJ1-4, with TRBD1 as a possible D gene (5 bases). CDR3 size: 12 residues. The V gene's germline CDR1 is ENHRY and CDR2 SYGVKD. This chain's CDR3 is CASQGTNEKLFF. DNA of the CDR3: TGTGCGAGCCAGGGAACTAATGAAAAACTGTTTTTT.

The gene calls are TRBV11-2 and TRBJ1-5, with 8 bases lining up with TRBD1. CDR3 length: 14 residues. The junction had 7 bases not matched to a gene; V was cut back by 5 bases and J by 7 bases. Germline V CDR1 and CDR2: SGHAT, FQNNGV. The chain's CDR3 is CASSGTTGGQPQHF. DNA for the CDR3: TGTGCCAGCAGCGGAACCACAGGGGGGCAGCCCCAGCATTTT.

CDR3 sequence reads: CASSDVAGVRYTQYF. CDR3 DNA: TGTGCCAGCAGTGACGTAGCGGGAGTCAGGTATACGCAGTATTTT. V and J are TRBV27 and TRBJ2-3; 9 positions match TRBD2. This CDR3 comprises 15 residues. Germline CDR1 and CDR2: MNHEY and SMNVEV (reference sequence). The V and J ends lost 5 bases and 7 bases, in that order; junction bases with no gene match: 10.

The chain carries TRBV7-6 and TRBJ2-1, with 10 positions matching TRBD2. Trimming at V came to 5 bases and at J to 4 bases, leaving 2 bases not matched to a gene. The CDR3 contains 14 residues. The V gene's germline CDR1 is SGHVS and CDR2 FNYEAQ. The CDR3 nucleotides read TGTGCCAGCAGCCGACTAGCGGGTTACAATGAGCAGTTCTTC. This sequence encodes CASSRLAGYNEQFF.

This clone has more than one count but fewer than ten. The CDR3 loop is CASSLFPGAAGGNQPQHF. As DNA, the CDR3 is TGTGCCAGCAGCTTATTTCCCGGGGCCGCCGGAGGGAATCAGCCCCAGCATTTT. The chain has TRBV7-2 and TRBJ1-5; D is perhaps TRBD1 (5 bases). The germline gives CDR1 SGHTA, CDR2 FQGNSA. The CDR3 covers 18 residues. V was pared by 2 bases and J by 4 bases, with 21 bases between.

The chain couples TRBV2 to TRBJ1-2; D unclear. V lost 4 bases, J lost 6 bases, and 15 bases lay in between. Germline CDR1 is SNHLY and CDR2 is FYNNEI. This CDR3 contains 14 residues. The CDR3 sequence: CASSVNRVSDGYTF. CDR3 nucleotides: TGTGCCAGCAGTGTGAACAGAGTATCGGATGGCTACACCTTC.

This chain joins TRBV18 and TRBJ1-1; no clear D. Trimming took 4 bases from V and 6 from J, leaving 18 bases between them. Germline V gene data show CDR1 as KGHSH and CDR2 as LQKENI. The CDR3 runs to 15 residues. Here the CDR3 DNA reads TGTGCCAGCTCACAAATGTCGGAGGGTAGGTCTGAAGCTTTCTTT. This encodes CASSQMSEGRSEAFF.

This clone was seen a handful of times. The CDR3 nucleotides are TGTGCCAGCAGCCCGACGGGGACAGGGGGATCAAAGACCCAGTACTTC. It translates to CASSPTGTGGSKTQYF. J is TRBJ2-5 and V is TRBV9; TRBD1 agrees at 11 bases. The CDR3 has 16 amino acids. CDR1 is SGDLS, CDR2 YYNGEE, per germline. V shed 4 bases, J shed 6 bases, and the junction held 11 bases outside the gene matches.

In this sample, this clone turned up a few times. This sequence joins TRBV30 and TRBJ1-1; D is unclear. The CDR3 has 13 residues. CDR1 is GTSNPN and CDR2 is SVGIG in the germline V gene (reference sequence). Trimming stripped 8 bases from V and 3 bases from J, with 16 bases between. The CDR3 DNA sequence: TGTGCCGGAGGACGGATTCGGTACACTGAAGCTTTCTTT. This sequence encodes CAGGRIRYTEAFF.

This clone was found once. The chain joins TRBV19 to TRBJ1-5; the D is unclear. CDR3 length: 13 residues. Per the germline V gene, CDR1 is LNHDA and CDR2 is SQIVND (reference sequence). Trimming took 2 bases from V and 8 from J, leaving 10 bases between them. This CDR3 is CASSISHHKPQHF. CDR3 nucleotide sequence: TGTGCCAGTAGTATATCACACCATAAGCCCCAGCATTTT. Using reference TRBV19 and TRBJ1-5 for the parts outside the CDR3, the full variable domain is DGGITQSPKYLFRKEGQNVTLSCEQNLNHDAMYWYRQDPGQGLRLIYYSQIVNDFQKGDIAEGYSVSREKKESFPLTVTSAQKNPTAFYLCASSISHHKPQHFGDGTRLSIL.

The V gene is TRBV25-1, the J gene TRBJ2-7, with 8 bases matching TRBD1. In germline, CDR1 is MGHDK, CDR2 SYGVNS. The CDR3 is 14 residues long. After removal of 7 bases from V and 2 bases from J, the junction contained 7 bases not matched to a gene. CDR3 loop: CASTLPGQAYEQYF. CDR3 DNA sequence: TGTGCCAGCACCCTTCCGGGACAGGCCTACGAGCAGTACTTC.